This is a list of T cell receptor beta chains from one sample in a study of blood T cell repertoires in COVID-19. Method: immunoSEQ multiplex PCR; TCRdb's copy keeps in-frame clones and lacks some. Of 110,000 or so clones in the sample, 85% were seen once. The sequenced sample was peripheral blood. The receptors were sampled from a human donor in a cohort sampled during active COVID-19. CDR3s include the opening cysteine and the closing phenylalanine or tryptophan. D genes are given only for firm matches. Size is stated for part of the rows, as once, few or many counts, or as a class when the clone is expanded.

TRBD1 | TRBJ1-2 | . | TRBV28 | CASSGTGYGYTF | TGTGCCAGCAGTGGGACAGGCTATGGCTACACCTTC
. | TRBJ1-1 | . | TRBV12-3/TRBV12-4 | CASSLAREGAFF | TGTGCCAGCAGTTTAGCGAGGGAGGGGGCTTTCTTT
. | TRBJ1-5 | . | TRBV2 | CASSDETYLVPQHF | TGTGCCAGCAGTGATGAGACATATCTCGTGCCCCAGCATTTT
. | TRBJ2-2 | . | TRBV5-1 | CASSWTARTPGTGELFF | TGCGCCAGCAGCTGGACAGCCAGGACCCCGGGCACCGGGGAGCTGTTTTTT
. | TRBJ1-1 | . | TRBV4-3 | CASSQTGYSTNLLEAFF | TGCGCCAGCAGCCAAACAGGGTATAGTACGAACCTGCTTGAAGCTTTCTTT
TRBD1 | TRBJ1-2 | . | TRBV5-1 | CASSGGGGYTF | TGCGCCAGCTCAGGGGGCGGAGGCTACACCTTC
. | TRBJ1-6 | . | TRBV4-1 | CASSPGFTSSYNSPLHF | TGCGCCAGCAGCCCGGGGTTCACCAGCTCCTATAATTCACCCCTCCACTTT
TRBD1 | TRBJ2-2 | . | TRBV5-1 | CASRWTGNTGELFF | TGCGCCAGCAGATGGACAGGGAACACCGGGGAGCTGTTTTTT
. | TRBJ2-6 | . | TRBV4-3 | CASSLGASSGANVLTF | TGCGCCAGCAGCCTGGGGGCCTCATCTGGGGCCAACGTCCTGACTTTC
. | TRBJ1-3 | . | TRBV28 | CASSFRGTNTIYF | TGTGCCAGCAGTTTCCGGGGGACAAACACCATATATTTT
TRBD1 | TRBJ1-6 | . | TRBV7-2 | CASSGQENSPLHF | TGTGCCAGCAGCGGACAGGAAAATTCACCCCTCCACTTT
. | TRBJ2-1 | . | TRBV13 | CASSLRSATYNEQFF | TGTGCCAGCAGCTTACGGAGCGCAACCTACAATGAGCAGTTCTTC
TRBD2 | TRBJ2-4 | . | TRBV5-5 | CASSSHGTSGGARAQYF | TGTGCCAGCAGCTCCCACGGGACTAGCGGGGGGGCAAGGGCCCAGTACTTC
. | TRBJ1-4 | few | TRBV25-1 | CASSDPSGHTNEKLFF | TGTGCCAGCAGTGACCCCTCGGGACATACTAATGAAAAACTGTTTTTT
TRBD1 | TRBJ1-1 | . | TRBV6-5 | CASSFRDRGFGAFF | TGTGCCAGCAGTTTCCGGGACAGGGGGTTTGGGGCTTTCTTT
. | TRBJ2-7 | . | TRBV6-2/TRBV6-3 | CASSYNRPPYEQYF | TGTGCCAGCAGTTACAACAGACCTCCCTACGAGCAGTACTTC
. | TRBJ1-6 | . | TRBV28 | CASRLQGGYNSPLHF | TGTGCCAGCAGGCTACAGGGTGGCTATAATTCACCCCTCCACTTT
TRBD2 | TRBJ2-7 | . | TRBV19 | CASRTSGGAHEQYF | TGTGCCAGTAGGACTAGCGGGGGGGCACATGAGCAGTACTTC
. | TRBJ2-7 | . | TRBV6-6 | CASSQGGRTYEQYF | TGTGCCAGCAGTCAAGGGGGTAGAACCTACGAGCAGTACTTC
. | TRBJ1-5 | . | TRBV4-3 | CASSKTPYGDQPQHF | TGCGCCAGCAGCAAGACCCCTTACGGAGATCAGCCCCAGCATTTT
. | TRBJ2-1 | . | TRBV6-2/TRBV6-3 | CASSVWGSGPTGEQFF | TGTGCCAGCAGTGTCTGGGGGAGCGGGCCGACGGGTGAGCAGTTCTTC
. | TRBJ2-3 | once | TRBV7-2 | CASSLAVFSAQYF | TGTGCCAGCAGCTTAGCAGTGTTCTCAGCGCAGTATTTT
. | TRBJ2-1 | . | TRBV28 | CASSSSQAHGYNEQFF | TGTGCCAGCAGCTCCTCGCAGGCCCATGGCTACAATGAGCAGTTCTTC
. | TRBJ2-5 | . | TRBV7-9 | CASSFSRSQETQYF | TGTGCCAGCAGCTTTTCTAGAAGCCAAGAGACCCAGTACTTC
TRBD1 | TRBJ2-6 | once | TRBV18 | CASSPQGTGTGANVLTF | TGTGCCAGCTCACCTCAGGGGACAGGGACTGGGGCCAACGTCCTGACTTTC
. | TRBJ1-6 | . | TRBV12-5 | CASGGHRDSPLHF | TGTGCTAGTGGTGGCCACAGGGATTCACCCCTCCACTTT
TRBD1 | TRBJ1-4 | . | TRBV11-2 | CASSLVADRVREKLFF | TGTGCCAGCAGCTTAGTGGCGGACAGGGTGAGGGAAAAACTGTTTTTT
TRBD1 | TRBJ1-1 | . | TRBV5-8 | CASSSRDRGLTTEAFF | TGTGCCAGCAGCAGCCGGGACAGGGGCTTGACAACTGAAGCTTTCTTT
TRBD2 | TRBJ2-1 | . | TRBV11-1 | CASSYSGGAFYNEQFF | TGTGCCAGCAGCTATAGCGGGGGGGCCTTTTACAATGAGCAGTTCTTC
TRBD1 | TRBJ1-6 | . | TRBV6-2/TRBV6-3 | CASSYLQGPNSPLHF | TGTGCCAGCAGTTACTTACAGGGGCCGAATTCACCCCTCCACTTT
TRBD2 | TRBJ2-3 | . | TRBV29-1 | CSVSPGGPRTDTQYF | TGCAGCGTTTCCCCGGGGGGGCCTCGCACAGATACGCAGTATTTT
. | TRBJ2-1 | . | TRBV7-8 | CASSRDPQRAKGEQFF | TGTGCCAGCAGCCGGGACCCCCAGCGGGCCAAGGGCGAGCAGTTCTTC
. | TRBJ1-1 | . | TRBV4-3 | CASSQDYSMNTEAFF | TGCGCCAGCAGCCAAGATTACAGCATGAACACTGAAGCTTTCTTT
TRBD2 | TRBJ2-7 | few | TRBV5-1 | CASSLGAGGSSYEQYF | TGCGCCAGCAGCCTTGGAGCGGGGGGGAGCTCCTACGAGCAGTACTTC
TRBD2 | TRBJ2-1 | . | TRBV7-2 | CASSSLAGGYNEQFF | TGTGCCAGCAGCTCTCTTGCCGGGGGGTACAATGAGCAGTTCTTC
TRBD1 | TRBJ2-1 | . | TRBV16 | CASSQLTGGNEQFF | TGTGCCAGCAGCCAGCTGACAGGGGGGAATGAGCAGTTCTTC
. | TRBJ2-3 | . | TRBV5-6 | CASSAAQNTQYF | TGTGCCAGCAGCGCAGCACAGAATACGCAGTATTTT
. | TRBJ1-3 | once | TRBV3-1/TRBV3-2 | CASSSPGRAGNTIYF | TGTGCCAGCAGCTCCCCAGGGAGGGCTGGAAACACCATATATTTT
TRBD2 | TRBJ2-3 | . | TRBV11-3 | CASSFAGGSTDTQYF | TGTGCCAGCAGCTTCGCGGGGGGGTCCACAGATACGCAGTATTTT
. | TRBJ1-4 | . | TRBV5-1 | CASSLQPPRSEKLFF | TGCGCCAGCAGCTTGCAACCCCCCCGGAGTGAAAAACTGTTTTTT
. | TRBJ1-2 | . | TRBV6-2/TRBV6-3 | CASSYAGEVGGYTF | TGTGCCAGCAGTTACGCAGGGGAAGTTGGAGGCTACACCTTC
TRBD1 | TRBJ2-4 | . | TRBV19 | CASSTRQGSDIQYF | TGTGCCAGTAGTACCCGACAGGGGTCGGACATTCAGTACTTC
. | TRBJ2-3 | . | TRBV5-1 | CASSFLSLTDTQYF | TGCGCCAGCAGCTTCCTTAGCTTGACAGATACGCAGTATTTT
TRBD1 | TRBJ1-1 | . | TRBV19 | CASRDTDRRTVPEAFF | TGTGCCAGTAGAGACACGGACAGGCGGACGGTCCCTGAAGCTTTCTTT
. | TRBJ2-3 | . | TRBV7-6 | CASSLVYSRTTSTDTQYF | TGTGCCAGCAGCTTAGTATATTCGCGGACTACTAGCACAGATACGCAGTATTTT
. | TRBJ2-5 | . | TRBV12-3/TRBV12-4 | CASSLRGTETQYF | TGTGCCAGCAGTTTAAGGGGTACCGAGACCCAGTACTTC
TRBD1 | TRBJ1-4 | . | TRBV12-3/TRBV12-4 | CASRTGAHEKLFF | TGTGCCAGCAGAACAGGGGCCCATGAAAAACTGTTTTTT
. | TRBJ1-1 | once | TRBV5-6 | CASSLLGRGGTEAFF | TGTGCCAGCAGCTTGTTGGGCAGGGGCGGGACTGAAGCTTTCTTT
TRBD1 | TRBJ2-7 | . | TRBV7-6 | CASSLGGTGGGYEQYF | TGTGCCAGCAGCTTAGGAGGGACAGGGGGCGGGTACGAGCAGTACTTC
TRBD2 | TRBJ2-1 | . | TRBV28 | CASSLIAGGLREQFF | TGTGCCAGCAGTTTAATCGCGGGGGGGCTCAGGGAGCAGTTCTTC
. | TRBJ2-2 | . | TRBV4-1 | CASSQDWGGSPRTGELFF | TGCGCCAGCAGCCAAGATTGGGGAGGTAGCCCGAGGACCGGGGAGCTGTTTTTT
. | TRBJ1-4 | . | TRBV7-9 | CASRDTDNEKLFF | TGTGCCAGCAGAGACACCGATAATGAAAAACTGTTTTTT
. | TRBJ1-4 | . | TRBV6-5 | CASSPGRNNEKLFF | TGTGCCAGCAGTCCAGGGCGGAATAATGAAAAACTGTTTTTT
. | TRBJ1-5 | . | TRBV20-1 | CSASLVGRGNQPQHF | TGCAGTGCTAGTCTTGTAGGGCGGGGCAATCAGCCCCAGCATTTT